The 27 T cell receptor beta chains reported below all come from one sample, sequenced in a study of OX40 agonist ivuxolimab in advanced cancers. The assay was immunoSEQ multiplex PCR, and TCRdb's table has in-frame clones only and misses some. The table records 85,000 to 100,000 clones, approximately 95% of them present only once. Here the sequenced sample was CD4+ or CD8+ T cells sorted from blood, taken in a trial of the OX40 agonist ivuxolimab. These receptors all stem from an adult with an advanced solid tumor such as melanoma, head and neck, liver or kidney cancer.

The rearrangement links TRBV5-4 to TRBJ1-4; D is perhaps TRBD1 (5 bases). The CDR3 is made up of 14 amino acids. Germline CDR1 and CDR2: SGHNT and YYREEE (reference sequence). V was cut by 0 bases and J by 5 bases, with 8 bases left in between. CDR3 loop: CASSLGRGNEKLFF. DNA for the CDR3: TGTGCCAGCAGCTTGGGGCGGGGGAATGAAAAACTGTTTTTT. The whole variable domain, filled in from reference TRBV5-4 and TRBJ1-4, reads ETGVTQSPTHLIKTRGQQVTLRCSSQSGHNTVSWYQQALGQGPQFIFQYYREEENGRGNFPPRFSGLQFPNYSSELNVNALELDDSALYLCASSLGRGNEKLFFGSGTQLSVL.

CDR3 bases: TGTGCCAGCAATTACCCCGGAAGGGGAGATGAGCAGTTCTTC. The encoded protein is CASNYPGRGDEQFF. The J gene is TRBJ2-1, the V gene TRBV2; D possibly uses TRBD1 or TRBD2 (5 bases each). Between the trimmed V and J ends, which lost 7 bases and 8 bases, there was a span of 18 bases. The V gene's germline CDR1 is SNHLY and CDR2 FYNNEI. CDR3 length: 14 residues.

The rearrangement uses TRBV18 and TRBJ2-5; the D is unclear. The CDR3 runs to 15 residues. The germline CDR1 and CDR2 sequences are KGHSH and LQKENI. V dropped 0 bases and J dropped 5 bases, with 13 bases sitting between them. For the CDR3, the DNA is TGTGCCAGCTCACCACCGGGGTCCCAAAAGGAGACCCAGTACTTC. Amino acid sequence: CASSPPGSQKETQYF.

This sequence joins TRBV29-1 and TRBJ2-7, with 7 bases that match TRBD1. V lost 5 bases to trimming and J lost 6 bases; unmatched junction nucleotides: 7. This CDR3 has 12 amino acids. CDR1 and CDR2 from the germline V gene are SQVTM and ANQGSEA. The CDR3 DNA follows: TGCAGCGTTAACAGGGGCTCCGGCGAGCAGTACTTC. It specifies CSVNRGSGEQYF.

V is TRBV18 and J is TRBJ2-3, with D possibly matching TRBD2 (6 bases). V was clipped by 6 bases and J by 5 bases, with 18 bases between them. CDR1 and CDR2 from the germline V gene are KGHSH and LQKENI. The CDR3 runs 15 residues. CDR3 bases: TGTGCCAGCTCGCTGCGGGACTCACAAGGAGATACGCAGTATTTT. This sequence encodes CASSLRDSQGDTQYF.

V gene TRBV19 combines with J gene TRBJ1-5, with TRBD1 as a possible D gene (6 bases). V lost 6 bases to trimming and J lost 7 bases, with 13 bases between them. Germline CDR1 and CDR2: LNHDA and SQIVND (reference sequence). This CDR3 region has 13 residues. The CDR3, as DNA: TGTGCCAGTAGCCAGGGGACGGGGCAGCCCCAGCATTTT. Translated, it gives CASSQGTGQPQHF. Drawing the rest from reference TRBV19 and TRBJ1-5, the complete variable domain is DGGITQSPKYLFRKEGQNVTLSCEQNLNHDAMYWYRQDPGQGLRLIYYSQIVNDFQKGDIAEGYSVSREKKESFPLTVTSAQKNPTAFYLCASSQGTGQPQHFGDGTRLSIL.

This clone came up once. The chain employs TRBV9 and TRBJ2-1, with 7 bases that match TRBD1. This CDR3 comprises 15 residues. Trimming cost V 4 bases and J 3 bases; bases outside gene matches: 7. Germline V gives CDR1 SGDLS, CDR2 YYNGEE. The CDR3 loop is CASSPTGDSYNEQFF. In nucleotides, the CDR3 is TGTGCCAGCAGCCCAACAGGGGATAGCTACAATGAGCAGTTCTTC. The complete variable domain, with remaining parts taken from reference TRBV9 and TRBJ2-1, reads DSGVTQTPKHLITATGQRVTLRCSPRSGDLSVYWYQQSLDQGLQFLIQYYNGEERAKGNILERFSAQQFPDLHSELNLSSLELGDSALYFCASSPTGDSYNEQFFGPGTRLTVL.

The chain employs TRBV28 and TRBJ2-1; possibly TRBD1 for D (5 bases). CDR3 length: 14 amino acids. V lost 5 bases, J lost 0 bases, and 8 bases lay in between. The germline V gene encodes CDR1 MDHEN and CDR2 SYDVKM. CDR3 sequence reads: CASSRQSSYNEQFF. The CDR3 DNA follows: TGTGCCAGCAGTCGACAGAGCTCCTACAATGAGCAGTTCTTC.

The rearrangement uses TRBV6-6 and TRBJ2-1; TRBD2 aligns across 10 bases. This CDR3 comprises 16 residues. CDR1 is MNHNY, CDR2 SVGAGI, per germline (reference sequence). J lost 7 bases, V lost 5 bases, and 11 bases had no gene match. CDR3 DNA sequence: TGTGCCAGCAGTCAACTAGCGGGAAATAATCGGAATGAGCAGTTCTTC. Translated: CASSQLAGNNRNEQFF.

The gene calls are TRBV11-3 and TRBJ2-2; TRBD2 is a possible D gene (6 bases). Trimming took off 0 bases at V and 0 bases at J, with 14 bases between the two ends. CDR1 and CDR2 (germline): SGHNT, YENEEA. The CDR3 extends over 18 amino acids. The CDR3 DNA reads as TGTGCCAGCAGCTTAGATCAGGGCGGGACCCCGAACACCGGGGAGCTGTTTTTT. Translation: CASSLDQGGTPNTGELFF.

This chain joins TRBV5-1 and TRBJ1-1; 8 bases are a match to TRBD1. With 0 bases clipped from V and 0 bases from J, the junction kept 4 bases outside the gene matches. This CDR3 has 16 residues. CDR1 and CDR2 (germline): SGHRS, YFSETQ. CDR3 loop: CASSLGTGRMNTEAFF. The CDR3 DNA reads TGCGCCAGCAGCTTGGGGACAGGGAGGATGAACACTGAAGCTTTCTTT.

The V gene is TRBV5-4, the J gene TRBJ1-2; unclear D gene. The CDR3 spans 14 residues. V was pared by 5 bases and J by 1 base, with 12 bases between. Germline lookup yields CDR1 SGHNT and CDR2 YYREEE (reference sequence). In nucleotides, the CDR3 is TGTGCCAGCAGACACGAGGGATTTAACTATGGCTACACCTTC. Protein sequence: CASRHEGFNYGYTF.

The gene calls are TRBV5-4 and TRBJ2-7, with 13 nucleotides matching TRBD2. The CDR3 covers 14 residues. V dropped 4 bases and J dropped 4; count of bases not matched to a gene: 2. CDR1 and CDR2 (germline): SGHNT, YYREEE (reference sequence). The CDR3 DNA reads as TGTGCCAGCAGCCGGACTAGCGGGAGTTACGAGCAGTACTTC. Amino acids: CASSRTSGSYEQYF. The full variable domain, in which reference TRBV5-4 and TRBJ2-7 provide the parts outside the CDR3, is ETGVTQSPTHLIKTRGQQVTLRCSSQSGHNTVSWYQQALGQGPQFIFQYYREEENGRGNFPPRFSGLQFPNYSSELNVNALELDDSALYLCASSRTSGSYEQYFGPGTRLTVT.

The chain joins TRBV10-3 to TRBJ1-2; 8 bases match TRBD1. Trimming cost V 6 bases and J 6 bases; bases outside gene matches: 6. The CDR3 contains 13 residues. Germline assignment: CDR1 ENHRY and CDR2 SYGVKD. The CDR3 DNA follows: TGTGCCATCAGGATCACAGGGGGGCATGGCTACACCTTC. This gives the protein CAIRITGGHGYTF.

The chain is built from TRBV14 and TRBJ2-1, with D possibly being TRBD2 (6 bases). The CDR3 totals 16 residues. The germline V gene has CDR1 SGHDN and CDR2 FVKESK. The V gene lost 4 bases and the J gene lost 1 base, with 14 bases spanning the gap. Written as DNA, the CDR3 is TGTGCCAGCAGCCCCTCACTAGCCTTTTCCTACAATGAGCAGTTCTTC. Translation: CASSPSLAFSYNEQFF.

The chain has TRBV30 and TRBJ1-3, with D hard to call. This CDR3 is 13 amino acids long. With 4 bases removed from V and 0 bases from J, the gap between germline ends came to 7 bases. CDR1 is GTSNPN and CDR2 is SVGIG in the germline V gene (reference sequence). The DNA for the CDR3 is TGTGCCTGGAACGCCTACTCTGGAAACACCATATATTTT. Protein product: CAWNAYSGNTIYF. Full variable domain (rest looked up from reference TRBV30 and TRBJ1-3): SQTIHQWPATLVQPVGSPLSLECTVEGTSNPNLYWYRQAAGRGLQLLFYSVGIGQISSEVPQNLSASRPQDRQFILSSKKLLLSDSGFYLCAWNAYSGNTIYFGEGSWLTVV.

The chain has TRBV2 and TRBJ2-2; D is possibly TRBD2 (5 bases). Germline V CDR1 and CDR2: SNHLY, FYNNEI. This CDR3 spans 13 amino acids. V was pared by 2 bases and J by 8 bases, with 9 bases between. The chain's CDR3 is CASSEWLAGELFF. In nucleotides, the CDR3 is TGTGCCAGCAGTGAATGGCTAGCAGGGGAGCTGTTTTTT.

CDR3 in amino acids: CASSYSSTARQFF. The CDR3 region has the DNA TGTGCCAGCAGTTACTCGAGTACTGCGCGGCAGTTCTTC. V gene TRBV6-6 combines with J gene TRBJ2-1; D not resolved. The germline V gene has CDR1 MNHNY and CDR2 SVGAGI (reference sequence). This CDR3 is 13 amino acids long. V lost 0 bases and J lost 12, with 12 bases in between.

The genes are TRBV7-9 and TRBJ1-1, with D perhaps matching TRBD1 (6 bases). Trimming pared 4 bases from V and 2 bases from J, leaving 11 bases between. Germline CDR1 SEHNR, CDR2 FQNEAQ (reference sequence). The CDR3 is made up of 14 amino acids. In nucleotides, the CDR3 is TGTGCCAGCAGCTACAGACAGGACAACACTGAAGCTTTCTTT. This gives the protein CASSYRQDNTEAFF.

This clone was counted once. This chain joins TRBV7-8 and TRBJ2-7; D is perhaps TRBD2 (5 bases). The CDR3 has 15 residues. The germline V gene has CDR1 SGHVS and CDR2 FQNEAQ. The germline V and J ends were trimmed by 7 bases and 2 bases, with 18 bases remaining between them. As DNA, the CDR3 is TGTGCCAGCACCCCGAATCGGGCGGGTACCTACGAGCAGTACTTC. It specifies CASTPNRAGTYEQYF. Complete variable domain (other parts from reference TRBV7-8 and TRBJ2-7): GAGVSQSPRYKVAKRGQDVALRCDPISGHVSLFWYQQALGQGPEFLTYFQNEAQLDKSGLPSDRFFAERPEGSVSTLKIQRTQQEDSAVYLCASTPNRAGTYEQYFGPGTRLTVT.

The chain recombines TRBV5-8 with TRBJ1-5; tentative D call: TRBD1 (5 bases). With 1 base removed from V and 2 bases from J, the gap between germline ends came to 7 bases. There are 14 residues in the CDR3. CDR1 is SGHTS and CDR2 is YDEGEE in the germline V gene. In nucleotides, the CDR3 is TGTGCCAGCAGCTTGTTGGGGGGCAATCAGCCCCAGCATTTT. Translation gives CASSLLGGNQPQHF.

The chain is built from TRBV5-1 and TRBJ1-6; no clear D. Germline V gene data show CDR1 as SGHRS and CDR2 as YFSETQ. The CDR3 extends over 18 amino acids. Trimming stripped 1 base from V and 0 bases from J, with 14 bases between. As DNA, the CDR3 is TGCGCCAGCAGCTTGACCTACCTGGGAAGCTCCTATAATTCACCCCTCCACTTT. Translation gives CASSLTYLGSSYNSPLHF.

This sequence joins TRBV6-1 and TRBJ2-7; the match to TRBD1 covers 9 bases. CDR3 size: 15 residues. V gave up 5 bases and J gave up 2 bases; unmatched junction bases: 7. Germline V gives CDR1 MNHNS, CDR2 SASEGT. The CDR3 bases are TGTGCCAGCAGTACAACAGGGGGCGCAACCTACGAGCAGTACTTC. Residues: CASSTTGGATYEQYF.

This chain joins TRBV5-1 and TRBJ1-3; 7 bases fit TRBD1. V dropped 4 bases and J dropped 1; count of bases not matched to a gene: 5. This CDR3 comprises 15 residues. Germline V gene data show CDR1 as SGHRS and CDR2 as YFSETQ. CDR3 sequence reads: CASSATTGSGNTIYF. CDR3 nucleotide sequence: TGCGCCAGCAGCGCGACGACAGGGTCTGGAAACACCATATATTTT.

The rearrangement uses TRBV30 and TRBJ1-5; 7 bases map to TRBD1. After removal of 3 bases from V and 4 bases from J, the junction contained 9 bases not matched to a gene. Germline lookup yields CDR1 GTSNPN and CDR2 SVGIG (reference sequence). The length of the CDR3 is 15 residues. Here the CDR3 DNA reads TGTGCCTGGAGCGGCAAAAACAGGGGAAATCAGCCCCAGCATTTT. This gives the protein CAWSGKNRGNQPQHF.

Concerning this clone: The sample holds other DNA sequences that translate to the same CDR3. The CDR3 protein is CASSLTDTQYF. The CDR3 DNA reads TGTGCCAGCAGCTTGACAGATACGCAGTATTTT. The rearrangement joins TRBV5-6 to TRBJ2-3; the D is unclear. The CDR3 loop spans 11 amino acids. V was trimmed by 1 base and J by 3 bases, leaving 0 bases between them. Germline lookup yields CDR1 SGHDT and CDR2 YYEEEE.

This chain links TRBV9 with TRBJ2-3; D is perhaps TRBD2 (5 bases). Per the germline V gene, CDR1 is SGDLS and CDR2 is YYNGEE. The CDR3 length is 12 residues. Trimming stripped 5 bases from V and 4 bases from J, with 8 bases between. The CDR3 reads CASSRGSDTQYF. The CDR3 nucleotides read TGTGCCAGCAGTCGGGGTTCAGATACGCAGTATTTT. The full variable domain, in which reference TRBV9 and TRBJ2-3 provide the parts outside the CDR3, is DSGVTQTPKHLITATGQRVTLRCSPRSGDLSVYWYQQSLDQGLQFLIQYYNGEERAKGNILERFSAQQFPDLHSELNLSSLELGDSALYFCASSRGSDTQYFGPGTRLTVL.